The sequence of this T cell receptor (beta chain) was determined in a study of Ad26.COV2.S vaccination and SARS-CoV-2 variants. Produced via immunoSEQ multiplex PCR; TCRdb's table is partial and in-frame only. The sample records approximately 480,000 clones, about 83% being singletons. Treatment of the sample: roughly 18 received Ad26.COV2.S at low or high dose, single or two shots; roughly five received placebo; per-sample allocation not given. Collection of samples fell on day 63 after the first vaccine or placebo injection. Germline loops: CDR1 MDHEN, CDR2 SYDVKM. Trimming at V came to 8 bases and at J to 7 bases, leaving 5 bases not matched to a gene. CDR3 length: 12 residues.

This material consisted of peripheral blood, taken in a trial of Ad26.COV2.S vaccine versus placebo. This TCR came from a person aged 18-60 years who received the Ad26.COV2.S COVID-19 vaccine or a placebo. This chain connects TRBV28 to TRBJ1-5, with TRBD1 identical over 7 bases. The CDR3 protein is CASVQGYQPQHF. The DNA of the CDR3 is TGTGCCAGCGTACAGGGGTACCAGCCCCAGCATTTT.